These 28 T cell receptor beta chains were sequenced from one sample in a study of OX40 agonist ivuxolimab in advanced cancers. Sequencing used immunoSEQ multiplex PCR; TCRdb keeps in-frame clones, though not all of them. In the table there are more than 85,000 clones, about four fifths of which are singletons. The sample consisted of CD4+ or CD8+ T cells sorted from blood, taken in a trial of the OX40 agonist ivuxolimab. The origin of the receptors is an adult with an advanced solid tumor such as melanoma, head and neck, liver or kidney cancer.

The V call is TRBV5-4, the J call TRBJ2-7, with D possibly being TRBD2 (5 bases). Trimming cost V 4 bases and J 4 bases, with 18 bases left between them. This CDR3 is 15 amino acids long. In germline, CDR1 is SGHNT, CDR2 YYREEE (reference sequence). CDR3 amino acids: CASSQTPAAAYEQYF. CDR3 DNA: TGTGCCAGCAGCCAAACGCCAGCGGCCGCATACGAGCAGTACTTC.

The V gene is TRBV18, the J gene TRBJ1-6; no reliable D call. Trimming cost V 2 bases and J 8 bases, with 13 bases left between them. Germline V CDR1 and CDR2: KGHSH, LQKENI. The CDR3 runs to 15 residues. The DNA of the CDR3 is TGTGCCAGCTCACCATTAATGGGTGAAGATTCACCCCTCCACTTT. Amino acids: CASSPLMGEDSPLHF.

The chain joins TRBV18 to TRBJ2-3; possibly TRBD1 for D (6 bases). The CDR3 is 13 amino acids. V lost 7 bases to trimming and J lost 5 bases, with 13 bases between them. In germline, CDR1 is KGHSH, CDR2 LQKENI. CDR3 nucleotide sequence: TGTGCCAGCTTAATACGGGACAAAGATACGCAGTATTTT. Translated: CASLIRDKDTQYF.

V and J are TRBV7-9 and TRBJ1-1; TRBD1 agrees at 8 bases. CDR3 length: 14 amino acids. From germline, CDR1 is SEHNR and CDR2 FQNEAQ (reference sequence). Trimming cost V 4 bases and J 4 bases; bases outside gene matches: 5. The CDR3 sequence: CASSYSGGGTEAFF. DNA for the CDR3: TGTGCCAGCAGCTACTCAGGGGGCGGCACTGAAGCTTTCTTT.

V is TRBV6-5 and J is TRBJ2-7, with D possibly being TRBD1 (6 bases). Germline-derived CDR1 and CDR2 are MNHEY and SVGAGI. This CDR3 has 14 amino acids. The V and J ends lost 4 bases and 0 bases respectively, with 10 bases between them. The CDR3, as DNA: TGTGCCAGCAGTTCTACAGGGAGCTCCTACGAGCAGTACTTC. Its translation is CASSSTGSSYEQYF.

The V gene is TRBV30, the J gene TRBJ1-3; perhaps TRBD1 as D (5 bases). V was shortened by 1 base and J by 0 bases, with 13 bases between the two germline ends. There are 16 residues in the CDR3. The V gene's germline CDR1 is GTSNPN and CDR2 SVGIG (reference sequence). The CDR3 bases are TGTGCCTGGAGTGGGGGGGGACCGAGCTCTGGAAACACCATATATTTT. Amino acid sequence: CAWSGGGPSSGNTIYF.

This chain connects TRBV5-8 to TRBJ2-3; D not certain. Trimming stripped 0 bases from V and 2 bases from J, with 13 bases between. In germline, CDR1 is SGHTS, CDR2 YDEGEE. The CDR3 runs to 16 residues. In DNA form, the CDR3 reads TGTGCCAGCAGCTTGGTATCCCAAAGGACCACAGATACGCAGTATTTT. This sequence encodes CASSLVSQRTTDTQYF.

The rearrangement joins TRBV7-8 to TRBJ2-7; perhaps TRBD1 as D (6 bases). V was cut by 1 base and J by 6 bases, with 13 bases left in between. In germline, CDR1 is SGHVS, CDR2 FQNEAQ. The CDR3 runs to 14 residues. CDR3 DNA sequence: TGTGCCAGCAGCTTAGACAGGGCCCCATCCGAGCAGTACTTC. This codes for CASSLDRAPSEQYF.

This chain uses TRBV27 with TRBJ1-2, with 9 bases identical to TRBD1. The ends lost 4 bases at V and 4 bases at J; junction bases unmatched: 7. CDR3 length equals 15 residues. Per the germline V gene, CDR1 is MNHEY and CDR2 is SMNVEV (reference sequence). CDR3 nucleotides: TGTGCCAGCAGTTCCCCGGGACAGGGAATCTATGGCTACACCTTC. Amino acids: CASSSPGQGIYGYTF.

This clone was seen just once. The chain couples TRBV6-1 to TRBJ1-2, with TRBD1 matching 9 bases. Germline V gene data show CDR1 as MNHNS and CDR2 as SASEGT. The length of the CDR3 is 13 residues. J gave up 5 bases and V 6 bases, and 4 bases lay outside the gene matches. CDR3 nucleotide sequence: TGTGCCAGCAGGACCGGGACAGGGTATGGCTACACCTTC. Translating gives CASRTGTGYGYTF.

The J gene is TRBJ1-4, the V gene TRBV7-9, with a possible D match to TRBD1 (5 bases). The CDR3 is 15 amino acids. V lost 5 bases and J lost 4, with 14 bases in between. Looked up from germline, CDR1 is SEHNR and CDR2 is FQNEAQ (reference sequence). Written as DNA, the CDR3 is TGTGCCAGCAGCGGGGGTCCCGCCGGTAATGAAAAACTGTTTTTT. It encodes CASSGGPAGNEKLFF.

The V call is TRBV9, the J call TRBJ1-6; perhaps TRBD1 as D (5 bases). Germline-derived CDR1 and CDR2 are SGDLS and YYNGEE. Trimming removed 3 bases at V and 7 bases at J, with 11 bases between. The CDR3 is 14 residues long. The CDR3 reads CASSGPKGNSPLHF. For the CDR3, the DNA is TGTGCCAGCAGCGGCCCCAAGGGGAATTCACCCCTCCACTTT.

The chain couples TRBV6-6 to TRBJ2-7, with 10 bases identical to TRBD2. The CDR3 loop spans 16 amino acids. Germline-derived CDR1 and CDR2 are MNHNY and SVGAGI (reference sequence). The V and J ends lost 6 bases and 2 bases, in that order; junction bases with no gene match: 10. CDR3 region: CASSKHASGGAYEQYF. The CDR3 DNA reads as TGTGCCAGCAGCAAACACGCTAGCGGGGGAGCCTACGAGCAGTACTTC.

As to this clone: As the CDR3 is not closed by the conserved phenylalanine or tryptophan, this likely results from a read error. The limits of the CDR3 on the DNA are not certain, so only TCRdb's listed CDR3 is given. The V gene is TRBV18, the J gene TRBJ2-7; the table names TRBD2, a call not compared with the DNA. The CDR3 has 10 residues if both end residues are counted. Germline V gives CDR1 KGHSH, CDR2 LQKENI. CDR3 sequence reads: CASSTGVEAL.

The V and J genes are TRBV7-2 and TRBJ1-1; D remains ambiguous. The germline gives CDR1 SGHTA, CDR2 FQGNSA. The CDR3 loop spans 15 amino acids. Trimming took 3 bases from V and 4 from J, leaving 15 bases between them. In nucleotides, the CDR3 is TGTGCCAGCAGCTTGAACGGGTTTAGGAGCACTGAAGCTTTCTTT. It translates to CASSLNGFRSTEAFF.

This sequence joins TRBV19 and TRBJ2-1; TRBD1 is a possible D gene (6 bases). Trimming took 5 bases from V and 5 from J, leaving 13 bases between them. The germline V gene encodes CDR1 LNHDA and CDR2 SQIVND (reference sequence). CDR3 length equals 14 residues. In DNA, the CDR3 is TGTGCCAGTAGTCTCAAGACAGGTCACAATGAGCAGTTCTTC. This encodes CASSLKTGHNEQFF.

CDR3 protein: CASSRQGGSTSSSYNEQFF. Here the CDR3 DNA reads TGCGCCAGCAGCCGCCAAGGGGGGTCGACATCGAGCTCCTACAATGAGCAGTTCTTC. The V gene is TRBV4-1, the J gene TRBJ2-1; D could derive from TRBD1 or TRBD2 (6 bases each). V lost 4 bases, J lost 0 bases, and 22 bases lay in between. From germline, CDR1 is MGHRA and CDR2 YSYEKL. The CDR3 length is 19 residues.

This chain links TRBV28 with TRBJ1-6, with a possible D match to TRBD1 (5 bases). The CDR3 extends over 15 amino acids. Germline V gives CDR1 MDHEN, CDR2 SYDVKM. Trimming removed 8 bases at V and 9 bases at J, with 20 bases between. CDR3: CASRSGGTVRSPLHF. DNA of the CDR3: TGTGCCAGCCGTTCGGGGGGGACGGTACGTTCACCCCTCCACTTT.

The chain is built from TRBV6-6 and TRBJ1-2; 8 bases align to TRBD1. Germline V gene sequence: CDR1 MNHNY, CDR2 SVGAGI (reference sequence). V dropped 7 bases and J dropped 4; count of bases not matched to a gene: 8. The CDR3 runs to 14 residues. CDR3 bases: TGTGCCAGCAACCACAGGGGGGAAACCTATGGCTACACCTTC. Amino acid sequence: CASNHRGETYGYTF.

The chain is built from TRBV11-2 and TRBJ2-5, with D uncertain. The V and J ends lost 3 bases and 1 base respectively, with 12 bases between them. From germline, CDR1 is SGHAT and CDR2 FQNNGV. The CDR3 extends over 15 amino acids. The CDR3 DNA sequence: TGTGCCAGCAGCTTTCGGCATTCGGGCCAAGAGACCCAGTACTTC. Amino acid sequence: CASSFRHSGQETQYF. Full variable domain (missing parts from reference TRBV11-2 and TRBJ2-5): EAGVAQSPRYKIIEKRQSVAFWCNPISGHATLYWYQQILGQGPKLLIQFQNNGVVDDSQLPKDRFSAERLKGVDSTLKIQPAKLEDSAVYLCASSFRHSGQETQYFGPGTRLLVL.

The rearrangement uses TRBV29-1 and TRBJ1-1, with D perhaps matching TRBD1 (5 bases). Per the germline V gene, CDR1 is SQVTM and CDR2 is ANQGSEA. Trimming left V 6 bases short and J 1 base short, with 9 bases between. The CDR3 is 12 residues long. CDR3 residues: CSVGRGNTEAFF. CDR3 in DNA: TGCAGCGTGGGGCGGGGGAACACTGAAGCTTTCTTT.

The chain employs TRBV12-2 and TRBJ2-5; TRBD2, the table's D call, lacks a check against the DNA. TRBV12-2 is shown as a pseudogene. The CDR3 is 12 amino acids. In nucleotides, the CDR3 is TGTGCAATCTCGCGGCAAGAAGAGACCCAGTACTTC. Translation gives CAISRQEETQYF.

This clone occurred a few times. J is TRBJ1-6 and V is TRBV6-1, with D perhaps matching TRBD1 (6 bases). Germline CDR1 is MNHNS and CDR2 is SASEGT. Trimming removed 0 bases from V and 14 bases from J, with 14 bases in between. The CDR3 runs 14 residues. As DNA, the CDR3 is TGTGCCAGCAGTGAAGCGCCGGGGGGGACAACCCTCCACTTT. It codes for CASSEAPGGTTLHF.

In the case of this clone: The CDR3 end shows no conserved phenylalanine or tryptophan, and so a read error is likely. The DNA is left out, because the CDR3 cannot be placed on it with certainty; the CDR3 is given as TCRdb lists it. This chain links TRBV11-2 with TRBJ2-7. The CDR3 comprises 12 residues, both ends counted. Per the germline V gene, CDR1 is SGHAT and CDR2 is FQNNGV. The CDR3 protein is CASSLEGGGLSI.

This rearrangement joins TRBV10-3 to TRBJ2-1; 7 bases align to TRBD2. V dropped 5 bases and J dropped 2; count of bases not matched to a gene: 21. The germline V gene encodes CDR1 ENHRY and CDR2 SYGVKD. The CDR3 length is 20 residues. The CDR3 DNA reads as TGTGCCATCAGTCACCGTCCCCCGCAGTCGGGGGGTGGACCCTACAATGAGCAGTTCTTC. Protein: CAISHRPPQSGGGPYNEQFF.

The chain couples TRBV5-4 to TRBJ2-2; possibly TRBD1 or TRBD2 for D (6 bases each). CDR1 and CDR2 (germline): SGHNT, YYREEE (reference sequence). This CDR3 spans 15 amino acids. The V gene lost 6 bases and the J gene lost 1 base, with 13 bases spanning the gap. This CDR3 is CASKLGGQNTGELFF. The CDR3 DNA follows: TGTGCCAGCAAATTGGGGGGACAGAACACCGGGGAGCTGTTTTTT.

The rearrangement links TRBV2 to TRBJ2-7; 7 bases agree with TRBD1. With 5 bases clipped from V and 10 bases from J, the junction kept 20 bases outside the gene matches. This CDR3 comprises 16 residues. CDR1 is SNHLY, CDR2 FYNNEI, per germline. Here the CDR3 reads CASSSNLGQILRRQYF. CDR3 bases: TGTGCCAGCAGTTCTAACCTGGGACAGATCTTACGACGCCAGTACTTC.

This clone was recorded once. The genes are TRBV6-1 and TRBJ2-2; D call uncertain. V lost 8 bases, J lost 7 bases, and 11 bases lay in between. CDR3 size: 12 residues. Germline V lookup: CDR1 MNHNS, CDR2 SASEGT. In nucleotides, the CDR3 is TGTGCCAGCGCTTTGGTTGGCGGGGAGCTGTTTTTT. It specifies CASALVGGELFF.